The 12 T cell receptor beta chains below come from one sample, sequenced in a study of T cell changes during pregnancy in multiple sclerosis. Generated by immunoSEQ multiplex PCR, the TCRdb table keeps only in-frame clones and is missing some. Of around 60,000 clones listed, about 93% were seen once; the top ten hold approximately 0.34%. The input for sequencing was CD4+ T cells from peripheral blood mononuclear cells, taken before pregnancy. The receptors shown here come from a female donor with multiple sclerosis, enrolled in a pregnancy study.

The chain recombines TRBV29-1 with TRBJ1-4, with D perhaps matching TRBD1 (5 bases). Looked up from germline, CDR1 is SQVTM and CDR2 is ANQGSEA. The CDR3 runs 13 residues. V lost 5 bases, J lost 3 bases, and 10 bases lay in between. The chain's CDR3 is CSVRDSPNEKLFF. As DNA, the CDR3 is TGCAGCGTTCGAGACAGCCCTAATGAAAAACTGTTTTTT.

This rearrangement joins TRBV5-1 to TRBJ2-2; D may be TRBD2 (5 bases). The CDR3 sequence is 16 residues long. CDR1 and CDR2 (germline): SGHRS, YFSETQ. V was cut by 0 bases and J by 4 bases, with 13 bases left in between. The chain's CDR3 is CASSLGQTTRTGELFF. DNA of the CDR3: TGCGCCAGCAGCTTGGGGCAGACTACGCGCACCGGGGAGCTGTTTTTT. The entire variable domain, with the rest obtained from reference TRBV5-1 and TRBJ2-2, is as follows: KAGVTQTPRYLIKTRGQQVTLSCSPISGHRSVSWYQQTPGQGLQFLFEYFSETQRNKGNFPGRFSGRQFSNSRSEMNVSTLELGDSALYLCASSLGQTTRTGELFFGEGSRLTVL.

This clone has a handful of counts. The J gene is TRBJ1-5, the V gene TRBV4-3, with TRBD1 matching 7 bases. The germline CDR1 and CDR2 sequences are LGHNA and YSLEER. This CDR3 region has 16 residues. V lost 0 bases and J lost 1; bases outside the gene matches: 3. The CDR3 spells CASSQDPGGSNQPQHF. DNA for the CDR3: TGCGCCAGCAGCCAAGACCCAGGGGGGAGCAATCAGCCCCAGCATTTT.

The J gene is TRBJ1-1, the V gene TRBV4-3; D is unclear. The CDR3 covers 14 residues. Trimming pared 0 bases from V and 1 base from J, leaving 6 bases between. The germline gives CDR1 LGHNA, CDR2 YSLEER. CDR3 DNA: TGCGCCAGCAGCCAAGAGCGGCAGAACACTGAAGCTTTCTTT. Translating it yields CASSQERQNTEAFF.

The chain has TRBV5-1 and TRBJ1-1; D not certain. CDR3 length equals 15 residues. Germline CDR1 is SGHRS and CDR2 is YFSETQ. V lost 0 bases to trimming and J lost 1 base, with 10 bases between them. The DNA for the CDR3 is TGCGCCAGCAGCTTGGTTGCAGTCTCGAACACTGAAGCTTTCTTT. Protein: CASSLVAVSNTEAFF.

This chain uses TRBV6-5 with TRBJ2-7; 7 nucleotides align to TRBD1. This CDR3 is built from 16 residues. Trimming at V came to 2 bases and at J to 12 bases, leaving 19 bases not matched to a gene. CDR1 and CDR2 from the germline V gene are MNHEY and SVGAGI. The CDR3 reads CASSYPNSIGTAKMYF. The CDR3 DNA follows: TGTGCCAGCAGTTACCCTAATAGCATCGGGACAGCCAAAATGTACTTC.

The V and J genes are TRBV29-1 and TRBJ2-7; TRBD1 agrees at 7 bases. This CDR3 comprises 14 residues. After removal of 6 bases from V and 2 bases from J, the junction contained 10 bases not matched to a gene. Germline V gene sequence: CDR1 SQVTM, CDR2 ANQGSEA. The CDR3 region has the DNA TGCAGCGTACCCCGGGACAGCAACACCTACGAGCAGTACTTC. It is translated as CSVPRDSNTYEQYF.

CDR3 DNA sequence: TGTGCCTGGAGTGTACCGGGAGGGCCGTTCGAGCAGTACTTC. It is translated as CAWSVPGGPFEQYF. V is TRBV30 and J is TRBJ2-7, with 8 positions matching TRBD2. The CDR3 has 14 amino acids. CDR1 and CDR2 from the germline V gene are GTSNPN and SVGIG (reference sequence). The ends lost 0 bases at V and 6 bases at J; junction bases unmatched: 7.

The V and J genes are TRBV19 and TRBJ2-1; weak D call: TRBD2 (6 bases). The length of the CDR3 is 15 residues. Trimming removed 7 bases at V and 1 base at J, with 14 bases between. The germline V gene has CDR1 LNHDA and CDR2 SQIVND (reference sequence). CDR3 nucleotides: TGTGCCAGTAAGTCGGGACTCCTATCCTACAATGAGCAGTTCTTC. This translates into CASKSGLLSYNEQFF.

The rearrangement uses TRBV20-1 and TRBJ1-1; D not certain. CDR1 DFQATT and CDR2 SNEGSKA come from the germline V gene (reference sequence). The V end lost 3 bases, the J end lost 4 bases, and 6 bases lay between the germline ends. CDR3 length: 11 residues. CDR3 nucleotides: TGCAGTGCTAGTAGTCGCACTGAAGCTTTCTTT. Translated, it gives CSASSRTEAFF.

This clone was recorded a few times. CDR3 amino acids: CASSLGAGSGNTIYF. The CDR3 nucleotides read TGTGCCAGCTCCCTAGGGGCTGGCTCTGGAAACACCATATATTTT. This rearrangement joins TRBV18 to TRBJ1-3; D might be TRBD1 (5 bases). The ends were cut back, 6 bases at V and 0 bases at J, with 12 bases in the middle. This CDR3 has 15 amino acids. Germline lookup yields CDR1 KGHSH and CDR2 LQKENI.

CDR3 protein: CARTGVGQPQHF. CDR3 sequence (DNA): TGTGCCAGAACAGGGGTAGGACAGCCCCAGCATTTT. This sequence joins TRBV21-1 and TRBJ1-5; the DNA was not used to check the table's D call, TRBD1. TRBV21-1 is a pseudogene. This CDR3 is built from 12 residues.